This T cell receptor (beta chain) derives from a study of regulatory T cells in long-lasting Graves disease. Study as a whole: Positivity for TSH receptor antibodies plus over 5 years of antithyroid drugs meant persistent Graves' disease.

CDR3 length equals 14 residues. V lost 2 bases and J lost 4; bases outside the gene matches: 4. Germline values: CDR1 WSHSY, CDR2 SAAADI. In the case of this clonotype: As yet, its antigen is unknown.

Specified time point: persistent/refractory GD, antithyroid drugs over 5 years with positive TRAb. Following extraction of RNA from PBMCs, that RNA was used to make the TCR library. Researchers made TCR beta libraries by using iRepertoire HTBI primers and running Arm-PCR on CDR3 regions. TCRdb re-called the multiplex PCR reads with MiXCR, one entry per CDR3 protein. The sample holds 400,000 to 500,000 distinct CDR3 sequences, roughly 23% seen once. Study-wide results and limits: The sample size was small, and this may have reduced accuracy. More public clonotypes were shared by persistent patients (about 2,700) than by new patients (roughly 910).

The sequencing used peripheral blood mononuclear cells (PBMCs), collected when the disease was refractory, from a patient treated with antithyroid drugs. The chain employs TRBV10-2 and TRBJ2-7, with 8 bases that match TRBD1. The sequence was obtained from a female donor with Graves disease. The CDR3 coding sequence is TGCGCCAGCAGTGAGGGCAGGGGGCTATACGAGCAGTACTTC. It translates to CASSEGRGLYEQYF.